The 3 T cell receptor beta chains given below trace back to one sample, sequenced in a study of persistence of HIV-infected CD4 T cells. The libraries were made with immunoSEQ version 4 in survey mode. Profiling relied on immunoSEQ multiplex PCR, and the TCRdb table lists in-frame clones only, not all of them. The sample shows about 32,000 clones, approximately 70% of them seen only once. No antigens are known for them. Overlapping HIV-1 Gag 15-mer peptides at around 0.91 ug per peptide per mL were used. CD4+ T cells upregulating both CD40 ligand and CD69 were sorted as responding cells. Sequencing was performed on CD4+ T cells sorted from PBMCs after approximately 19-hour stimulation, taken from a patient who received antiretroviral therapy. All receptors derive from an adult man with HIV who was CMV-seropositive.

This chain joins TRBV27 and TRBJ1-4; 8 nucleotides line up with TRBD1. This CDR3 is built from 14 residues. Looked up from germline, CDR1 is MNHEY and CDR2 is SMNVEV (reference sequence). The V and J ends lost 5 bases and 8 bases, in that order; junction bases with no gene match: 7. The chain's CDR3 is CASSPGGRLEKLFF. In DNA form, the CDR3 reads TGTGCCAGCAGTCCAGGGGGCCGCCTAGAAAAACTGTTTTTT.

The rearrangement uses TRBV6-5 and TRBJ2-6, with D possibly matching TRBD1 (5 bases). The CDR3 totals 15 residues. The V gene lost 6 bases and the J gene lost 4 bases, with 13 bases spanning the gap. CDR1 is MNHEY, CDR2 SVGAGI, per germline. The CDR3 is CASRPQGTGANVLTF. DNA for the CDR3: TGTGCCAGCAGGCCCCAGGGTACGGGGGCCAACGTCCTGACTTTC.

The chain joins TRBV20-1 to TRBJ2-3; D gene uncertain. The CDR3 extends over 13 amino acids. Germline CDR1 reads DFQATT; CDR2 reads SNEGSKA (reference sequence). Between the trimmed V and J ends, which lost 3 bases and 0 bases, there was a span of 7 bases. The CDR3 coding sequence is TGCAGTGCTAGTGCACCAAGCACAGATACGCAGTATTTT. Protein product: CSASAPSTDTQYF.